Following are 10 T cell receptor beta chains from one sample sequenced in a study of vaccination and CD4 T cells after COVID-19. The treatment was: roughly 11-day PBMC culture with coronavirus spike peptide pools or control peptides (ViraFEST assay). Sequencing of DNA taken from cultured CD4+ T cells relied on the Oncomine TCR Beta short-read assay. Each CDR3 protein is one row after TCRdb ran MiXCR on the PCR reads. The table has about 11,000 distinct CDR3 sequences, less than 40% seen once. Their antigen targets remain unknown. Specimen: CD4+ T cells from blood, cultured in vitro. The source of these receptors is a human donor who had recovered from COVID-19.

This clonotype turned up a few times. The chain employs TRBV20-1 and TRBJ2-7; TRBD1 agrees at 8 bases. The CDR3 is 14 residues long. Germline V gene data show CDR1 as DFQATT and CDR2 as SNEGSKA (reference sequence). Trimming cost V 5 bases and J 2 bases; bases outside gene matches: 8. The CDR3 DNA follows: TGCAGTGCTGGAATGACAGGGGAAGCCTACGAGCAGTACTTC. Amino acids: CSAGMTGEAYEQYF.

This clonotype was seen only a few times. The V call is TRBV7-9, the J call TRBJ2-1, with D maybe TRBD2 (6 bases). CDR1 is SEHNR and CDR2 is FQNEAQ in the germline V gene (reference sequence). The germline V and J ends were trimmed by 5 bases and 3 bases, with 8 bases remaining between them. The CDR3 spans 13 residues. CDR3 coding DNA: TGTGCCAGCAGCCAGGGACTCTACAATGAGCAGTTCTTC. Residues: CASSQGLYNEQFF. Full variable domain (missing parts from reference TRBV7-9 and TRBJ2-1): DTGVSQNPRHKITKRGQNVTFRCDPISEHNRLYWYRQTLGQGPEFLTYFQNEAQLEKSRLLSDRFSAERPKGSFSTLEIQRTEQGDSAMYLCASSQGLYNEQFFGPGTRLTVL.

This chain connects TRBV7-3 to TRBJ2-5, with D possibly being TRBD2 (7 bases). V was cut by 1 base and J by 5 bases, with 14 bases left in between. The CDR3 spans 15 residues. Germline V lookup: CDR1 SGHTA, CDR2 FQGTGA. The CDR3 nucleotides read TGTGCCAGCAGCTTAATAGGGGGGAGGGTGGAGACCCAGTACTTC. The encoded protein is CASSLIGGRVETQYF.

The rearrangement uses TRBV28 and TRBJ1-5; D may be TRBD1 (5 bases). V shed 9 bases and J shed 6 bases, with 21 bases lying between them. Germline V lookup: CDR1 MDHEN, CDR2 SYDVKM. The CDR3 is 15 residues long. CDR3: CASRDETGSGQPQHF. CDR3 nucleotide sequence: TGTGCCAGTAGGGACGAAACGGGTTCTGGTCAGCCCCAGCATTTT.

Only a few counts were recorded for this clonotype. The chain uses TRBV20-1 and TRBJ2-7; D might be TRBD2 (5 bases). Per the germline V gene, CDR1 is DFQATT and CDR2 is SNEGSKA (reference sequence). Trimming cost V 2 bases and J 0 bases, with 8 bases left between them. CDR3 length: 13 residues. The CDR3 DNA reads as TGCAGTGCTAGAAGCGGCCCCTCCTACGAGCAGTACTTC. Its protein product is CSARSGPSYEQYF.

The chain couples TRBV7-9 to TRBJ2-6; D call uncertain. Germline assignment: CDR1 SEHNR and CDR2 FQNEAQ (reference sequence). CDR3 length: 13 residues. The V gene lost 3 bases and the J gene lost 4 bases, with 4 bases spanning the gap. The DNA of the CDR3 is TGTGCCAGCAGCTTGGTAGGGGCCAACGTCCTGACTTTC. This encodes CASSLVGANVLTF.

This clonotype was detected a few times. The rearrangement links TRBV5-4 to TRBJ2-5; D is possibly TRBD1 (6 bases). The germline gives CDR1 SGHNT, CDR2 YYREEE (reference sequence). Trimming pared 1 base from V and 5 bases from J, leaving 12 bases between. The CDR3 runs to 14 residues. CDR3 amino acids: CASSLSGQSETQYF. The DNA of the CDR3 is TGTGCCAGCAGCTTGTCCGGACAGTCTGAGACCCAGTACTTC.

As DNA, the CDR3 is TGTGCCAGCAGTGTGACAGGGGGCCTCCGAGCAGAGACCCAGTACTTC. Translating gives CASSVTGGLRAETQYF. The V call is TRBV7-8, the J call TRBJ2-5, with 10 bases that match TRBD1. This CDR3 has 16 amino acids. The junction had 11 bases not matched to a gene; V was cut back by 6 bases and J by 4 bases. Per the germline V gene, CDR1 is SGHVS and CDR2 is FQNEAQ. The full variable domain, in which reference TRBV7-8 and TRBJ2-5 provide the parts outside the CDR3, is GAGVSQSPRYKVAKRGQDVALRCDPISGHVSLFWYQQALGQGPEFLTYFQNEAQLDKSGLPSDRFFAERPEGSVSTLKIQRTQQEDSAVYLCASSVTGGLRAETQYFGPGTRLLVL.

The chain has TRBV7-2 and TRBJ2-5; TRBD2 is a possible D gene (6 bases). The CDR3 has 12 amino acids. Germline CDR1 is SGHTA and CDR2 is FQGNSA. Deletions cut 10 bases from V and 7 bases from J, with 16 bases between. The CDR3 protein is CATAARRGTQYF. The DNA for the CDR3 is TGTGCCACCGCCGCCAGGAGGGGGACCCAGTACTTC.

The chain uses TRBV4-3 and TRBJ2-7; D assignment may be TRBD1 or TRBD2 (6 bases each). V was cut by 5 bases and J by 6 bases, with 20 bases left in between. The germline gives CDR1 LGHNA, CDR2 YSLEER. This CDR3 region has 15 residues. The CDR3 sequence: CASSGGGAFSGEQYF. CDR3 DNA sequence: TGCGCCAGCAGCGGAGGGGGAGCCTTCTCGGGCGAGCAGTACTTC.